What follows describes a single T cell receptor (beta chain). No antigen is known for it. No qualities accompany the bases; no much larger clone lies one base away. These data come from a study of Graves' ophthalmopathy and Graves' hyperthyroidism (dated by TCRdb to about 2018). In terms of the full investigation: Peripheral blood was collected at initial diagnosis, prior to any treatment. TCR beta repertoire signatures were used to distinguish Graves' ophthalmopathy from Graves' hyperthyroidism and to predict progression to ophthalmopathy. In total, some 140 blood samples were TCR-sequenced: under 45 ophthalmopathy, some 75 hyperthyroidism and approximately 17 hyperthyroidism-to-ophthalmopathy patients. A discovery set of about a hundred patients (43 ophthalmopathy, 57 stable hyperthyroidism) was enrolled to explore V-J signatures distinguishing ophthalmopathy from hyperthyroidism. For independent validation, a separate cohort was made up of fewer than 20 hyperthyroidism patients plus 17 patients who later progressed from hyperthyroidism to ophthalmopathy. In roughly 6 hyperthyroidism patients, the T-cell repertoires found in thyroid tissue were compared with those found in blood. Following sampling, methimazole starting at 30 mg daily was administered to hyperthyroidism patients, and high-dose intravenous methylprednisolone was administered to ophthalmopathy patients. The 100 discovery patients were randomly divided into training and test sets at a 7:3 ratio.

For repertoire sequencing, TCR beta CDR3 regions were amplified from RNA transcripts. The first round was an RT-PCR using HTBI primers with the Qiagen OneStep RT-PCR kit, and this first round was followed by a second-round multiplex PCR, then size selection and purification. The libraries underwent paired-end sequencing with 100 bp reads on an Illumina HiSeq2000. The original pipeline was this. Reads were processed with SOAPnuke, discarding reads with adapters, uncalled bases, mean Phred below 15, or no exact constant-primer or identifier match. COPE v1.2.5 was used to merge the high-quality paired reads. Clonotypes were defined as unique nucleotide sequences and were aligned to IMGT TRB V, D and J references using MiTCR v1.1. Analysis was restricted to V-J combinations with a frequency above 0.0001, which covered roughly 99% of repertoires. For each V-J combination, a TCR clonal expansion and chaos score was defined as the ratio of F50 clonal expansion to chaos observed in the TCRdist matrix. Features were reduced by Welch's t-statistics and random forest to around 14 V-J combinations, which fed a naive Bayes classifier. Thyroid-blood repertoire similarity was quantified with the Morisita-Horn index. TCRdb applied fastp at Q25 and MiXCR to the public reads, then kept only in-frame beta chains. Rows are combined by CDR3 protein, so each entry shows the most common genes and DNA. The V and J calls and clone size come from TCRdb's table, not from the authors' own analysis. Within this sample are more than 150,000 distinct CDR3 sequences, with approximately 38% of them counted one time only. Roughly 6% of the sample comes from the top ten.

The ophthalmopathy patients had moderately to severely active disease, with a Clinical Activity Score of 3 or higher, a NOSPECS grade of 4 or higher, and a disease duration of less than 3 months. Anyone with other autoimmune diseases, uncontrolled infections, pregnancy or lactation was excluded from the study. Diagnosis relied on clinical symptoms, serum thyroxine, TRAb, thyroid ultrasound and orbital computed tomography. PBMCs were isolated from approximately 10 ml of fresh peripheral blood by Ficoll-Paque density gradient centrifugation. Total RNA was extracted with Trizol reagent and quality-checked on an Agilent 2100 Bioanalyzer. The research as a whole found: Most of the expanded thyroid clonotypes with a frequency above 0.001 were also detected in blood, and it was suggested that the thyroid immune response may be reflected by blood repertoires. In cross-validation, the 13-signature model distinguished ophthalmopathy from stable hyperthyroidism with less than 90% sensitivity and around 83% specificity, while in the test set the corresponding values were about 80% and 75%. Sample size was not statistically predetermined, and group allocation was not concealed from the investigators. In validation, the model predicted ophthalmopathy progression with 70.59% sensitivity and 72% to 80% specificity; eleven to twelve predicted patients were CT-confirmed with GO in a median of approximately 6.5 months.

Including the terminal cysteine and phenylalanine, the CDR3 comprises 13 residues. Just the 39-base CDR3 DNA is kept, in frame starting at base 1. V sheds 3 bases and J sheds 8 bases, leaving 13 bases between their ends. CDR1 and CDR2, looked up from the germline V gene, are MNHEY and SVGAGI. This TCR was recovered from a woman aged 40 to 50 with Graves' ophthalmopathy. Donor details come from another sample of the same person, matched by shared clones. The sample consisted of peripheral blood. This chain joins TRBV6-5 to TRBJ1-2, with the D segment identity uncertain. The CDR3 region has the sequence CASSYVRLRGYTF. The bases read TGTGCCAGCAGTTATGTACGGCTACGGGGCTACACCTTC.